Below, 14 T cell receptor beta chains from the same sample are listed, as sequenced in a study of technical replicates of blood from several donors. Sequenced by immunoSEQ multiplex PCR; TCRdb stores in-frame clones only, minus some. The table records tens of thousands of clones, around 94% of them present only once. Material for sequencing was T cells isolated from PBMCs. The source is a human donor in good health.

The chain links TRBV5-1 to TRBJ2-2, with D possibly matching TRBD1 (5 bases). The length of the CDR3 is 14 residues. V shed 5 bases and J shed 1 base, with 9 bases lying between them. Germline loops: CDR1 SGHRS, CDR2 YFSETQ. The CDR3 sequence: CASRSGQNTGELFF. The CDR3 coding sequence is TGCGCCAGCAGATCAGGACAGAACACCGGGGAGCTGTTTTTT.

The chain joins TRBV5-5 to TRBJ1-1; 8 nucleotides agree with TRBD1. The trim removed 3 bases at V and 0 bases at J, leaving 4 bases unmatched. This CDR3 is 15 amino acids long. Germline V CDR1 and CDR2: SGHKS, YYEKEE (reference sequence). The CDR3 region has the DNA TGTGCCAGCAGCTCTCGGACAGGGCTGAACACTGAAGCTTTCTTT. Translating gives CASSSRTGLNTEAFF.

The chain is built from TRBV29-1 and TRBJ2-1; weak D call: TRBD1 (6 bases). In germline, CDR1 is SQVTM, CDR2 ANQGSEA. Trimming stripped 4 bases from V and 6 bases from J, with 13 bases between. There are 13 residues in the CDR3. The CDR3: CSVVGGLGNEQFF. The CDR3 region has the DNA TGCAGCGTTGTAGGGGGTTTGGGCAATGAGCAGTTCTTC.

This chain connects TRBV7-8 to TRBJ2-7; TRBD1 agrees at 8 bases. Losses at the gene ends were 4 bases for V and 4 bases for J; bases not matched to a gene: 6. CDR1 is SGHVS and CDR2 is FQNEAQ in the germline V gene. The CDR3 is 14 amino acids. The CDR3 DNA sequence: TGTGCCAGCAGCTCCGGACAGGGCCCATACGAGCAGTACTTC. It yields the protein CASSSGQGPYEQYF.

V usage is TRBV9 and J usage is TRBJ1-1, with a weak D call TRBD1 (6 bases). Germline V gene data show CDR1 as SGDLS and CDR2 as YYNGEE. Trimming took off 4 bases at V and 1 base at J, with 11 bases between the two ends. The CDR3 loop spans 14 amino acids. In DNA, the CDR3 is TGTGCCAGCAGCCCCATGGGGGCGAACACTGAAGCTTTCTTT. Translated, it gives CASSPMGANTEAFF. The whole variable domain, remainder taken from reference TRBV9 and TRBJ1-1, is DSGVTQTPKHLITATGQRVTLRCSPRSGDLSVYWYQQSLDQGLQFLIQYYNGEERAKGNILERFSAQQFPDLHSELNLSSLELGDSALYFCASSPMGANTEAFFGQGTRLTVV.

This clone came up once. The chain carries TRBV6-5 and TRBJ2-5; maybe TRBD1 (5 bases). The CDR3 is 13 amino acids. The V gene lost 6 bases and the J gene lost 4 bases, with 12 bases spanning the gap. Looked up from germline, CDR1 is MNHEY and CDR2 is SVGAGI. Written as DNA, the CDR3 is TGTGCCAGCAGCCCAGGGTTTTTAGAGACCCAGTACTTC. This encodes CASSPGFLETQYF.

The rearrangement links TRBV9 to TRBJ1-2; no definite D call. CDR3 length equals 12 residues. From germline, CDR1 is SGDLS and CDR2 YYNGEE. V lost 1 base to trimming and J lost 4 bases, with 5 bases between them. The CDR3 DNA reads TGTGCCAGCAGCGTAACCAGCTATGGCTACACCTTC. As protein: CASSVTSYGYTF. The whole variable domain, filled in from reference TRBV9 and TRBJ1-2, reads DSGVTQTPKHLITATGQRVTLRCSPRSGDLSVYWYQQSLDQGLQFLIQYYNGEERAKGNILERFSAQQFPDLHSELNLSSLELGDSALYFCASSVTSYGYTFGSGTRLTVV.

V and J are TRBV2 and TRBJ2-7, with D possibly TRBD1 on 6 matching bases. Germline CDR1 is SNHLY and CDR2 is FYNNEI. V was pared by 7 bases and J by 2 bases, with 9 bases between. The CDR3 is made up of 12 amino acids. The DNA of the CDR3 is TGTGCCAGCAAGACAGGTCCCTACGAGCAGTACTTC. Protein sequence: CASKTGPYEQYF.

The chain joins TRBV5-5 to TRBJ1-6; TRBD1 might be the D (6 bases). The CDR3 is made up of 18 amino acids. The V gene lost 4 bases and the J gene lost 0 bases, with 17 bases spanning the gap. Germline CDR1 reads SGHKS; CDR2 reads YYEKEE (reference sequence). For the CDR3, the DNA is TGTGCCAGCAGCCTCGGACAGTTTTCGAGCTCCTATAATTCACCCCTCCACTTT. Translating gives CASSLGQFSSSYNSPLHF.

The chain recombines TRBV28 with TRBJ2-5; no clear D. In germline, CDR1 is MDHEN, CDR2 SYDVKM. This CDR3 spans 13 amino acids. Trimming removed 5 bases at V and 2 bases at J, with 9 bases between. The CDR3 sequence: CASSHLEQETQYF. CDR3 bases: TGTGCCAGCAGTCACTTAGAGCAAGAGACCCAGTACTTC. Full variable domain (rest looked up from reference TRBV28 and TRBJ2-5): DVKVTQSSRYLVKRTGEKVFLECVQDMDHENMFWYRQDPGLGLRLIYFSYDVKMKEKGDIPEGYSVSREKKERFSLILESASTNQTSMYLCASSHLEQETQYFGPGTRLLVL.

V is TRBV19 and J is TRBJ1-2, with 9 positions matching TRBD1. Germline CDR1 and CDR2: LNHDA and SQIVND (reference sequence). V dropped 1 base and J dropped 3; count of bases not matched to a gene: 9. The CDR3 is 17 residues long. The CDR3 nucleotides read TGTGCCAGTAGTATAGTCGGGGACAGGGCAAGAGACTATGGCTACACCTTC. Translation gives CASSIVGDRARDYGYTF. Supplemented by reference TRBV19 and TRBJ1-2, the full variable domain reads DGGITQSPKYLFRKEGQNVTLSCEQNLNHDAMYWYRQDPGQGLRLIYYSQIVNDFQKGDIAEGYSVSREKKESFPLTVTSAQKNPTAFYLCASSIVGDRARDYGYTFGSGTRLTVV.

The rearrangement joins TRBV5-4 to TRBJ1-2; maybe TRBD1 (5 bases). The V gene's germline CDR1 is SGHNT and CDR2 YYREEE (reference sequence). V gave up 0 bases and J gave up 6 bases, with 12 bases separating them. The CDR3 length is 14 residues. The CDR3 nucleotides are TGTGCCAGCAGCTTGGCGGGGGGGGAAAATGGCTACACCTTC. This translates into CASSLAGGENGYTF.

This chain links TRBV2 with TRBJ1-1, with 12 bases identical to TRBD1. CDR1 is SNHLY, CDR2 FYNNEI, per germline. The V segment lost 7 bases and the J segment 6 bases; nucleotides outside the gene matches: 3. The CDR3 is 13 amino acids. The CDR3 loop is CASKRDRGPEAFF. The DNA of the CDR3 is TGTGCCAGCAAGCGGGACAGGGGGCCTGAAGCTTTCTTT. Together with reference TRBV2 and TRBJ1-1, the CDR3 gives the full variable domain: EPEVTQTPSHQVTQMGQEVILRCVPISNHLYFYWYRQILGQKVEFLVSFYNNEISEKSEIFDDQFSVERPDGSNFTLKIRSTKLEDSAMYFCASKRDRGPEAFFGQGTRLTVV.

V gene TRBV11-2 combines with J gene TRBJ2-3; possible D gene TRBD2, 5 bases. The V gene's germline CDR1 is SGHAT and CDR2 FQNNGV. The CDR3 covers 15 residues. The V end lost 0 bases, the J end lost 2 bases, and 9 bases lay between the germline ends. The CDR3 bases are TGTGCCAGCAGCTTAGAGTACGACTACACAGATACGCAGTATTTT. This gives the protein CASSLEYDYTDTQYF.